Listed here are 24 T cell receptor beta chains from one sample, sequenced in a study of post-analysis software for immune sequencing data. Broader study findings: Among four or five TRBV segments more frequent in patients than controls were TRBV5-6, TRBV5-1 and TRBV20-1.

Presence of unique molecular identifiers characterized the TCR beta cDNA libraries. A single record per CDR3 protein comes from TCRdb applying MiXCR to the PCR reads. The sample lists under 650,000 distinct CDR3 sequences; around 40% were seen once. No antigen is known for these receptors. Material for sequencing was blood. The receptors stem from a girl aged 5 to 17 with multiple sclerosis.

This chain links TRBV15 with TRBJ2-1, with 9 bases matching TRBD1. The CDR3 contains 15 residues. V lost 3 bases to trimming and J lost 13 bases; unmatched junction nucleotides: 13. Germline CDR1 LNHNV, CDR2 YYDKDF (reference sequence). The CDR3 region is CATSSRQGGGETQFF. CDR3 sequence (DNA): TGTGCCACCAGCAGTCGACAGGGGGGAGGTGAGACCCAGTTCTTC.

The rearrangement joins TRBV7-9 to TRBJ2-1; 8 bases are a match to TRBD2. The V segment lost 6 bases and the J segment 3 bases; nucleotides outside the gene matches: 10. CDR1 and CDR2 from the germline V gene are SEHNR and FQNEAQ (reference sequence). The CDR3 consists of 16 residues. CDR3 amino acids: CASRSSGAGGYNEQFF. The CDR3, as DNA: TGTGCCAGCAGATCCAGCGGGGCGGGGGGCTACAATGAGCAGTTCTTC.

This clonotype was picked up a small number of times. The V call is TRBV5-1, the J call TRBJ1-2, with a tentative D call TRBD1 (5 bases). The CDR3 has 14 residues. Germline V CDR1 and CDR2: SGHRS, YFSETQ. The V end was cut by 4 bases, the J end by 5 bases, with 15 bases between. CDR3 in DNA: TGCGCCAGCAGCCAACCCCAGGGCGGGTATGGCTACACCTTC. Translation: CASSQPQGGYGYTF.

Concerning this clonotype itself: At one end, the junction sequence differs from germline, possibly due to a read error. The genes are TRBV12-3 or TRBV12-4 and TRBJ2-3; no firm D call. This CDR3 comprises 14 residues. This CDR3 is CASRSLDGPVKQYF. CDR3 coding DNA: TGCGCCAGCCGAAGTTTAGACGGTCCCGTGAAGCAGTATTTT.

The chain carries TRBV5-1 and TRBJ2-3, with a weak D call TRBD2 (5 bases). This CDR3 is 13 amino acids long. Germline-derived CDR1 and CDR2 are SGHRS and YFSETQ. Trimming took off 5 bases at V and 5 bases at J, with 12 bases between the two ends. The CDR3 bases are TGCGCCAGCAGTCCGAGGAGCGGAGATACGCAGTATTTT. It codes for CASSPRSGDTQYF. Based on the CDR3 plus reference TRBV5-1 and TRBJ2-3, the full variable domain is KAGVTQTPRYLIKTRGQQVTLSCSPISGHRSVSWYQQTPGQGLQFLFEYFSETQRNKGNFPGRFSGRQFSNSRSEMNVSTLELGDSALYLCASSPRSGDTQYFGPGTRLTVL.

About this clonotype itself: Mismatch with germline at one junction end may stem from a read error. The chain couples TRBV12-3 or TRBV12-4 to TRBJ2-5; a weak D match, TRBD1 (5 bases). This CDR3 region has 13 residues. The CDR3 DNA sequence: TGTGCCACCAGTTTGGGGCTCCAAGAGACCCAGTACTTC. This encodes CATSLGLQETQYF.

In the case of this clonotype: Compared with germline, one end of the junction differs, possibly owing to a read error. In DNA, the CDR3 is TGTGCCAGCAGCCTAGCCCTACGGGACGAGCAGTACTTC. Amino acid sequence: CASSLALRDEQYF. V gene TRBV11-1 combines with J gene TRBJ2-7; D possibly corresponds to TRBD2 (5 bases). There are 13 residues in the CDR3. CDR1 is SGHAT and CDR2 is FQDESV in the germline V gene (reference sequence).

The CDR3 region is CASTNLGERGYTF. CDR3 DNA sequence: TGTGCCAGCACCAACCTAGGAGAACGCGGCTACACCTTC. The chain has TRBV27 and TRBJ1-2; D gene ambiguous. The germline CDR1 and CDR2 sequences are MNHEY and SMNVEV (reference sequence). The CDR3 runs 13 residues. Between the trimmed V and J ends, which lost 7 bases and 8 bases, there was a span of 17 bases.

This clonotype has only a few counts. The chain employs TRBV27 and TRBJ2-7; no firm D call. The CDR3 runs to 12 residues. Trimming left V 3 bases short and J 6 bases short, with 9 bases between. From germline, CDR1 is MNHEY and CDR2 SMNVEV (reference sequence). The CDR3 reads CASSFIGSEQYF. The DNA of the CDR3 is TGTGCCAGCAGTTTCATAGGAAGCGAGCAGTACTTC.

The rearrangement links TRBV4-1 to TRBJ2-1; 7 bases map to TRBD1. Germline CDR1 reads MGHRA; CDR2 reads YSYEKL. V lost 0 bases to trimming and J lost 5 bases; unmatched junction nucleotides: 4. CDR3 length equals 15 residues. The CDR3 DNA is TGCGCCAGCAGCCAAGAAGGTGGACAGGACAATGAGCAGTTCTTC. It translates to CASSQEGGQDNEQFF.

The V call is TRBV12-3 or TRBV12-4, the J call TRBJ1-2; weak D call: TRBD1 (6 bases). This CDR3 has 11 amino acids. V lost 4 bases, J lost 12 bases, and 12 bases lay in between. CDR3 protein: CASSSRGSHTF. CDR3 nucleotide sequence: TGTGCCAGCAGTTCCAGGGGAAGCCACACCTTC.

The chain employs TRBV12-3 or TRBV12-4 and TRBJ1-1, with TRBD1 as a possible D gene (5 bases). V was clipped by 6 bases and J by 1 base, with 15 bases between them. There are 15 residues in the CDR3. The CDR3 nucleotides read TGTGCCAGCAGCGGGGGGATGGAGGGGAACACTGAAGCTTTCTTT. This translates into CASSGGMEGNTEAFF.

This chain links TRBV6-1 with TRBJ2-3; no definite D call. V lost 1 base and J lost 6, with 5 bases in between. The CDR3 runs 12 residues. Germline CDR1 reads MNHNS; CDR2 reads SASEGT. CDR3 sequence reads: CASSEVDDTQYF. CDR3 bases: TGTGCCAGCAGTGAAGTAGATGATACGCAGTATTTT.

This clonotype was detected only a few times. The J gene is TRBJ2-7, the V gene TRBV5-5; 10 bases match TRBD1. Per the germline V gene, CDR1 is SGHKS and CDR2 is YYEKEE (reference sequence). J was trimmed by 4 bases and V by 3 bases; bases with no gene match: 7. CDR3 length equals 15 residues. In nucleotides, the CDR3 is TGTGCCAGCAGCTCCCTCCGGGACAGGGGTTACGAGCAGTACTTC. Protein: CASSSLRDRGYEQYF.

V gene TRBV9 combines with J gene TRBJ2-7; TRBD2 matches at 10 bases. V shed 4 bases, J shed 0 bases, and the junction held 13 bases outside the gene matches. The CDR3 runs 18 residues. The germline V gene has CDR1 SGDLS and CDR2 YYNGEE. In nucleotides, the CDR3 is TGTGCCAGCAGCCAGAGGGGGGGGCTAGCGGGAGACTCCTACGAGCAGTACTTC. Amino acids: CASSQRGGLAGDSYEQYF.

The chain links TRBV5-1 to TRBJ2-5, with 8 nucleotides matching TRBD2. Germline CDR1 reads SGHRS; CDR2 reads YFSETQ. With V trimmed by 7 bases and J by 1 base, 3 bases remained unmatched. The CDR3 contains 13 residues. CDR3 nucleotide sequence: TGCGCCAGCGGGCGGGGGGCCCAAGAGACCCAGTACTTC. It is translated as CASGRGAQETQYF.

Only one count was recorded for this clonotype. The chain recombines TRBV12-3 or TRBV12-4 with TRBJ1-5; D gene uncertain. The CDR3 runs 16 residues. Trimming stripped 3 bases from V and 0 bases from J, with 12 bases between. This CDR3 is CASSFGLGDSNQPQHF. The CDR3 nucleotides are TGTGCCAGCAGTTTCGGGTTGGGAGATAGCAATCAGCCCCAGCATTTT.

The chain carries TRBV24-1 and TRBJ2-3, with no clear D. With 8 bases removed from V and 4 bases from J, the gap between germline ends came to 9 bases. The CDR3 spans 12 residues. The germline V gene has CDR1 KGHDR and CDR2 SFDVKD. CDR3 coding DNA: TGTGCCACCAAAGGGCCGGCAGATACGCAGTATTTT. Amino acid sequence: CATKGPADTQYF.

The rearrangement links TRBV6-5 to TRBJ2-2; D is ambiguous. The V end lost 2 bases, the J end lost 7 bases, and 5 bases lay between the germline ends. Germline CDR1 reads MNHEY; CDR2 reads SVGAGI. The CDR3 covers 12 residues. The CDR3: CASSYGRGELFF. The CDR3 region has the DNA TGTGCCAGCAGTTACGGCCGCGGGGAGCTGTTTTTT.

In its sample, this clonotype was seen once. V usage is TRBV6-6 and J usage is TRBJ2-3; 10 bases are a match to TRBD2. The junction had 9 bases not matched to a gene; V was cut back by 7 bases and J by 2 bases. CDR1 is MNHNY and CDR2 is SVGAGI in the germline V gene (reference sequence). The CDR3 extends over 16 amino acids. The chain's CDR3 is CASTLRTSGYTDTQYF. CDR3 coding DNA: TGTGCCAGCACCTTGAGGACTAGCGGATACACAGATACGCAGTATTTT.

This chain uses TRBV9 with TRBJ2-5; 7 bases map to TRBD1. CDR3 size: 14 residues. Germline V CDR1 and CDR2: SGDLS, YYNGEE. V shed 3 bases, J shed 1 base, and the junction held 3 bases outside the gene matches. This CDR3 is CASSARDSQETQYF. The CDR3, as DNA: TGTGCCAGCAGCGCTCGGGACAGCCAAGAGACCCAGTACTTC.

The chain recombines TRBV2 with TRBJ2-5; D remains ambiguous. The J call may be faulty, since TRBJ2-7 better matches the DNA end. The CDR3 extends over 14 amino acids. CDR1 is SNHLY and CDR2 is FYNNEI in the germline V gene. CDR3 in amino acids: CASTEATPLDEQYF. Here the CDR3 DNA reads TGTGCCAGCACCGAAGCGACCCCCCTTGACGAGCAGTACTTC.

This rearrangement joins TRBV20-1 to TRBJ1-1; D perhaps matches TRBD1 (5 bases). CDR1 is DFQATT and CDR2 is SNEGSKA in the germline V gene (reference sequence). The CDR3 is 15 amino acids. Deletions cut 0 bases from V and 3 bases from J, with 14 bases between. The CDR3 region has the DNA TGCAGTGCTAGAGAAGCGGGGCGGGGGGACACTGAAGCTTTCTTT. Translation: CSAREAGRGDTEAFF.

A few counts support this clonotype. This rearrangement joins TRBV12-3 or TRBV12-4 to TRBJ2-3, with TRBD1 identical over 8 bases. The length of the CDR3 is 14 residues. V lost 6 bases, J lost 0 bases, and 2 bases stayed unmatched. The CDR3 bases are TGTGCCAGCAGCCGGGACAGGAGCACAGATACGCAGTATTTT. Its protein product is CASSRDRSTDTQYF.